These T cell receptor beta chains were read from a single sample in a study of T cells after yellow fever vaccination. TCRdb redid the calling of the 5' RACE reads with MiXCR, one entry per CDR3 protein. Among 200,000 to 300,000 distinct CDR3 sequences listed, more than 6.5% were seen once. This sample comprised CD4+ T cells sorted from PBMCs, obtained on the day of the yellow fever booster vaccination. These receptors were taken from a man aged 25 to 45 who received the YFV17D yellow fever vaccine. The CDR3 runs from the conserved cysteine through the conserved F or W. The size of a clone is reported for some rows only, either as once, few or many, or as a class for expanded clones.

CDR3 protein: CASSLGVAGTQETQYF
J gene: TRBJ2-5
V gene: TRBV5-1
clone size: .

CDR3 protein: CASAGWGDSPLHF
J gene: TRBJ1-6
V gene: TRBV12-3/TRBV12-4
clone size: .

CDR3 protein: CASSRIAGANVLTF
J gene: TRBJ2-6
V gene: TRBV7-3
clone size: .

CDR3 protein: CASSLGSPGDEQFF
J gene: TRBJ2-1
V gene: TRBV5-1
clone size: few

CDR3 protein: CAWSDWAHPTGELFF
J gene: TRBJ2-2
V gene: TRBV30
clone size: .

CDR3 protein: CASSQVGRVLFF
J gene: TRBJ1-4
V gene: TRBV4-2
clone size: few

CDR3 protein: CASSLGSSGRRETQYF
J gene: TRBJ2-5
V gene: TRBV7-2
clone size: .

CDR3 protein: CASSMGLAGANEQFF
J gene: TRBJ2-1
V gene: TRBV7-9
clone size: many

CDR3 protein: CASTLAGANTGELFF
J gene: TRBJ2-2
V gene: TRBV7-8
clone size: .

CDR3 protein: CASSLMDSTEQYF
J gene: TRBJ2-7
V gene: TRBV7-9
clone size: many

CDR3 protein: CASSLEAAISGSYNEQFF
J gene: TRBJ2-1
V gene: TRBV11-2
clone size: many

CDR3 protein: CASSPAQETEAFF
J gene: TRBJ1-1
V gene: TRBV18
clone size: many

CDR3 protein: CSARPEIRRYNEQFF
J gene: TRBJ2-1
V gene: TRBV20-1
clone size: .

CDR3 protein: CSAEGLTISDTQYF
J gene: TRBJ2-3
V gene: TRBV20-1
clone size: .

CDR3 protein: CASSQNSAAGRDTQYF
J gene: TRBJ2-3
V gene: TRBV4-3
clone size: few

CDR3 protein: CSARDKETQYF
J gene: TRBJ2-5
V gene: TRBV20-1
clone size: .

CDR3 protein: CSARQSGSSLRGDEQFF
J gene: TRBJ2-1
V gene: TRBV20-1
clone size: .

CDR3 protein: CASTGANYGYTF
J gene: TRBJ1-2
V gene: TRBV25-1
clone size: few

CDR3 protein: CSALLGASRTDTQYF
J gene: TRBJ2-3
V gene: TRBV20-1
clone size: few

CDR3 protein: CSARGHRDRDSEQYF
J gene: TRBJ2-7
V gene: TRBV20-1
clone size: many

CDR3 protein: CSVSLAGVPDTQYF
J gene: TRBJ2-3
V gene: TRBV29-1
clone size: few

CDR3 protein: CASSLDRLEAFF
J gene: TRBJ1-1
V gene: TRBV7-2
clone size: .

CDR3 protein: CSASSPGQGRLSYEQYF
J gene: TRBJ2-7
V gene: TRBV20-1
clone size: many

CDR3 protein: CASSHESSSGNTIYF
J gene: TRBJ1-3
V gene: TRBV4-2
clone size: few

CDR3 protein: CASRPGRGNEQFF
J gene: TRBJ2-1
V gene: TRBV7-9
clone size: few

CDR3 protein: CASSIRNDREGSPLHF
J gene: TRBJ1-6
V gene: TRBV7-8
clone size: few

CDR3 protein: CASASGWSYEQYF
J gene: TRBJ2-7
V gene: TRBV7-2
clone size: many

CDR3 protein: CSVAQRERTYEQYF
J gene: TRBJ2-7
V gene: TRBV29-1
clone size: many

CDR3 protein: CASTKRGLAGISEQFF
J gene: TRBJ2-1
V gene: TRBV6-2/TRBV6-3
clone size: .

CDR3 protein: CASTRDKFTDTQYF
J gene: TRBJ2-3
V gene: TRBV25-1
clone size: .

CDR3 protein: CASRPLLSGGEAKNIQYF
J gene: TRBJ2-4
V gene: TRBV27
clone size: .

CDR3 protein: CSARVGPGSLEQYF
J gene: TRBJ2-7
V gene: TRBV20-1
clone size: .

CDR3 protein: CASSRRGRVNTGELFF
J gene: TRBJ2-2
V gene: TRBV7-2
clone size: few

CDR3 protein: CASSYSPPAGVGELFF
J gene: TRBJ2-2
V gene: TRBV6-5
clone size: .

CDR3 protein: CASSPDSPSTQYF
J gene: TRBJ2-3
V gene: TRBV7-7
clone size: many

CDR3 protein: CSVEFPTVDSGANVLTF
J gene: TRBJ2-6
V gene: TRBV29-1
clone size: .

CDR3 protein: CASSSPGGDSILQFF
J gene: TRBJ2-1
V gene: TRBV19
clone size: many

CDR3 protein: CASRGSRGHGTEAFF
J gene: TRBJ1-1
V gene: TRBV21-1
clone size: few

CDR3 protein: CASSLGPNEKLFF
J gene: TRBJ1-4
V gene: TRBV7-6
clone size: many

CDR3 protein: CSARGPGGNSPLHF
J gene: TRBJ1-6
V gene: TRBV20-1
clone size: many

CDR3 protein: CASGTGLGPGPGELFF
J gene: TRBJ2-2
V gene: TRBV12-5
clone size: few

CDR3 protein: CASNDRSENYGYTF
J gene: TRBJ1-2
V gene: TRBV6-1
clone size: many

CDR3 protein: CSAPGQPNSPLHF
J gene: TRBJ1-6
V gene: TRBV20-1
clone size: few

CDR3 protein: CASSWGGPADTQYF
J gene: TRBJ2-3
V gene: TRBV5-1
clone size: many

CDR3 protein: CASSVGVSGRSETQYF
J gene: TRBJ2-5
V gene: TRBV9
clone size: few

CDR3 protein: CSASRVPDRVQYF
J gene: TRBJ2-7
V gene: TRBV20-1
clone size: few

CDR3 protein: CASSTRVAGGYEQYF
J gene: TRBJ2-7
V gene: TRBV6-1
clone size: .

CDR3 protein: CASSLDQPGINEQFF
J gene: TRBJ2-1
V gene: TRBV5-1
clone size: many

CDR3 protein: CASSPQAATNEKLFF
J gene: TRBJ1-4
V gene: TRBV7-9
clone size: .